This is a list of T cell receptor beta chains from one sample in a study of radiotherapy plus CTLA-4 blockade in lung cancer. TCRdb's copy holds only in-frame clones and misses some; the assay was immunoSEQ multiplex PCR. The table has 30,000 to 40,000 clones, 60% to 80% seen once; the top ten hold approximately 4.5%. The material was peripheral blood, obtained from a patient treated with radiotherapy plus ipilimumab. Source of these receptors: a human donor with non-small cell lung cancer whose response to radiotherapy plus ipilimumab could not be evaluated. The CDR3 runs from the conserved cysteine through the conserved F or W. The D gene is left open where the match is weak. The listing skips clone size in some rows; elsewhere it reads once, few, many or a size class.

V: TRBV5-6; D: TRBD1; J: TRBJ2-7; size: NA; CDR3: CASSLVGQGYEQYF; DNA: TGTGCCAGCAGCTTGGTAGGACAGGGCTACGAGCAGTACTTC
V: TRBV2; D: TRBD2; J: TRBJ2-3; size: NA; CDR3: CASRGTSEADTQYF; DNA: TGTGCCAGCAGGGGGACTAGCGAAGCAGATACGCAGTATTTT
V: TRBV28; D: NA; J: TRBJ1-2; size: NA; CDR3: CASSLIRRFGGYTF; DNA: TGTGCCAGCTCCTTAATCAGGAGGTTTGGAGGCTACACCTTC
V: TRBV10-3; D: NA; J: TRBJ2-7; size: few; CDR3: CAISDAQGSTYEQYF; DNA: TGTGCCATCAGTGATGCACAGGGATCAACCTACGAGCAGTACTTC
V: TRBV11-3; D: TRBD1; J: TRBJ2-7; size: few; CDR3: CASSRRVRQGEYEQYF; DNA: TGTGCCAGCAGCCGTCGGGTACGACAGGGGGAGTACGAGCAGTACTTC
V: TRBV6-1; D: NA; J: TRBJ2-7; size: NA; CDR3: CASSSTGTYEQYF; DNA: TGTGCCAGCAGTTCCACAGGCACCTACGAGCAGTACTTC
V: TRBV9; D: TRBD2; J: TRBJ2-3; size: NA; CDR3: CASSVGTSGGFTDTQYF; DNA: TGTGCCAGCAGCGTAGGTACTAGCGGGGGGTTCACAGATACGCAGTATTTT
V: TRBV19; D: NA; J: TRBJ1-1; size: NA; CDR3: CASLEFGGRTEAFF; DNA: TGTGCCAGCCTGGAGTTCGGGGGGCGGACTGAAGCTTTCTTT
V: TRBV28; D: NA; J: TRBJ1-5; size: NA; CDR3: CASSKSPGHLLVQPQHF; DNA: TGTGCCAGCAGTAAAAGCCCGGGACACCTTTTGGTGCAGCCCCAGCATTTT
V: TRBV7-8; D: NA; J: TRBJ2-7; size: NA; CDR3: CASSLLSRGSYEQYF; DNA: TGTGCCAGCAGCTTATTGTCAAGGGGCTCCTACGAGCAGTACTTC
V: TRBV19; D: NA; J: TRBJ1-1; size: NA; CDR3: CASRGQLNTEAFF; DNA: TGTGCCAGTAGGGGGCAGCTGAACACTGAAGCTTTCTTT
V: TRBV10-1; D: NA; J: TRBJ2-5; size: NA; CDR3: CASSDYPQETQYF; DNA: TGCGCCAGCAGCGACTATCCCCAAGAGACCCAGTACTTC
V: TRBV6-5; D: TRBD2; J: TRBJ2-7; size: NA; CDR3: CASSSGTSAGEQYF; DNA: TGTGCCAGCAGTTCCGGGACTAGTGCGGGGGAGCAGTACTTC
V: TRBV6-1; D: NA; J: TRBJ2-2; size: NA; CDR3: CASSEVRFSTGELFF; DNA: TGTGCCAGCAGTGAAGTCAGGTTTTCCACCGGGGAGCTGTTTTTT
V: TRBV28; D: NA; J: TRBJ1-1; size: NA; CDR3: CASSTQPAATEAFF; DNA: TGTGCCAGCAGCACTCAGCCGGCGGCTACTGAAGCTTTCTTT
V: TRBV5-4; D: TRBD1; J: TRBJ2-7; size: NA; CDR3: CASSQEAGTGGNEQYF; DNA: TGCGCCAGCAGCCAAGAAGCCGGGACAGGGGGAAACGAGCAGTACTTC
V: TRBV7-9; D: TRBD1; J: TRBJ1-1; size: NA; CDR3: CASSLKGEGGFEAFF; DNA: TGTGCCAGCAGCTTAAAGGGGGAAGGGGGCTTTGAAGCTTTCTTT
V: TRBV7-2; D: NA; J: TRBJ2-7; size: NA; CDR3: CASSSQTGVYEQYF; DNA: TGTGCCAGCAGCTCCCAGACAGGCGTATACGAGCAGTACTTC
V: TRBV5-6; D: TRBD1; J: TRBJ1-1; size: NA; CDR3: CASSLRGRGTEAFF; DNA: TGTGCCAGCAGCTTGCGAGGCAGGGGGACTGAAGCTTTCTTT
V: TRBV20-1; D: NA; J: TRBJ2-5; size: NA; CDR3: CSARGAETQYF; DNA: TGCAGTGCTAGAGGAGCAGAGACCCAGTACTTC
V: TRBV4-1; D: NA; J: TRBJ1-2; size: NA; CDR3: CASSQEHGYGYTF; DNA: TGCGCCAGCAGCCAAGAGCACGGGTATGGCTACACCTTC
V: TRBV7-2; D: NA; J: TRBJ2-7; size: NA; CDR3: CASSPGGRGYEQYF; DNA: TGTGCCAGCAGCCCTGGGGGGAGAGGGTACGAGCAGTACTTC
V: TRBV6-1; D: TRBD2; J: TRBJ2-2; size: NA; CDR3: CASCANRASGIKRAGELFF; DNA: TGTGCCAGCTGTGCAAATAGGGCTAGCGGGATAAAACGCGCCGGGGAGCTGTTTTTT
V: TRBV5-1; D: TRBD2; J: TRBJ2-2; size: NA; CDR3: CASSLGLAGGAKTGELFF; DNA: TGCGCCAGCAGCTTGGGACTAGCGGGAGGGGCAAAAACCGGGGAGCTGTTTTTT
V: TRBV5-6; D: NA; J: TRBJ1-5; size: NA; CDR3: CASSLWGESNQPQHF; DNA: TGTGCCAGCAGCTTATGGGGGGAAAGCAATCAGCCCCAGCATTTT